The 14 T cell receptor beta chains below come from one sample, sequenced in a study of T cell repertoires in cytomegalovirus infection. TCRdb independently ran MiXCR on the reads; one entry per CDR3 protein. The sample contains some 940,000 distinct CDR3 sequences, roughly 31% of which appear only once. The antigens these receptors bind are not known. The sample consisted of cultured CD8+ T cells from PBMCs, taken from culture after CMV antigen stimulation. These receptors were collected from a human donor in good health (CMV status not recorded). Some clones in this sample may be carry-over from other donors' samples.

This clonotype came up a few times. This chain links TRBV7-6 with TRBJ2-1; tentatively, D is TRBD2 (5 bases). The CDR3 has 12 residues. V was clipped by 5 bases and J by 9 bases, with 11 bases between them. Germline assignment: CDR1 SGHVS and CDR2 FNYEAQ. The CDR3 DNA follows: TGTGCCAGCAGCGCCAGCGGAGTTGAGCAGTTCTTC. It specifies CASSASGVEQFF. The whole variable domain, remainder taken from reference TRBV7-6 and TRBJ2-1, is GAGVSQSPRYKVTKRGQDVALRCDPISGHVSLYWYRQALGQGPEFLTYFNYEAQQDKSGLPNDRFSAERPEGSISTLTIQRTEQRDSAMYRCASSASGVEQFFGPGTRLTVL.

This clonotype was observed a handful of times. The V gene is TRBV19, the J gene TRBJ1-1; D ambiguous. The germline gives CDR1 LNHDA, CDR2 SQIVND (reference sequence). The CDR3 is made up of 15 amino acids. V was shortened by 3 bases and J by 3 bases, with 14 bases between the two germline ends. CDR3 in amino acids: CASSIHSPRYTEAFF. In DNA form, the CDR3 reads TGTGCCAGTAGTATTCACTCACCCCGATACACTGAAGCTTTCTTT.

This clonotype was seen more than once but under ten times. The rearrangement joins TRBV28 to TRBJ2-7; possible D gene TRBD2, 5 bases. Germline CDR1 MDHEN, CDR2 SYDVKM. CDR3 size: 14 residues. The ends were cut back, 2 bases at V and 0 bases at J, with 8 bases in the middle. For the CDR3, the DNA is TGTGCCAGCAGTTTACGAGGGTACTCCTACGAGCAGTACTTC. Translating gives CASSLRGYSYEQYF.

This clonotype was observed at least ten times. The chain combines TRBV6-5 with TRBJ1-2; D is possibly TRBD1 (5 bases). This CDR3 region has 13 residues. V gave up 2 bases and J gave up 7 bases, with 11 bases separating them. Germline assignment: CDR1 MNHEY and CDR2 SVGAGI. The CDR3 region has the DNA TGTGCCAGCAGTTACGGGCAGGGAATTGGCTACACCTTC. Protein: CASSYGQGIGYTF.

Ten or more counts support this clonotype. This chain joins TRBV7-9 and TRBJ2-5; 10 positions agree with TRBD2. The CDR3 is 16 amino acids. V trimming: 4 bases; J trimming: 0 bases; junction bases outside the gene matches: 5. The germline V gene has CDR1 SEHNR and CDR2 FQNEAQ (reference sequence). CDR3 protein: CASSWTSGEYQETQYF. The CDR3 DNA reads as TGTGCCAGCAGCTGGACTAGCGGCGAGTACCAAGAGACCCAGTACTTC.

The gene calls are TRBV20-1 and TRBJ2-1; unclear D gene. V was cut by 3 bases and J by 7 bases, with 16 bases left in between. The CDR3 is 14 residues long. Per germline, CDR1 DFQATT and CDR2 SNEGSKA (reference sequence). The CDR3 DNA reads as TGCAGTGCTAGCCACAGTCAAGGAAAGAATGAGCAGTTCTTC. Protein sequence: CSASHSQGKNEQFF.

This clonotype turned up a few times. The V and J genes are TRBV20-1 and TRBJ1-2; TRBD1 might be the D (5 bases). CDR3 length: 14 residues. V lost 0 bases and J 0 bases, leaving 8 bases between the germline ends. Germline loops: CDR1 DFQATT, CDR2 SNEGSKA (reference sequence). The CDR3: CSAREPGPNYGYTF. CDR3 bases: TGCAGTGCTAGAGAGCCGGGGCCTAACTATGGCTACACCTTC.

The chain is built from TRBV6-5 and TRBJ1-1; D is uncertain. Trimming stripped 7 bases from V and 3 bases from J, with 24 bases between. CDR1 and CDR2 (germline): MNHEY, SVGAGI. The CDR3 is made up of 17 amino acids. The CDR3 spells CASKTGRFGLFHTEAFF. The CDR3 DNA is TGTGCCAGCAAGACGGGGAGGTTCGGTCTGTTCCACACTGAAGCTTTCTTT.

The chain has TRBV7-3 and TRBJ2-1; D is uncertain. The V end lost 6 bases, the J end lost 0 bases, and 18 bases lay between the germline ends. The CDR3 is 17 residues long. The germline V gene has CDR1 SGHTA and CDR2 FQGTGA. The CDR3 sequence: CASSLGLGFSSYNEQFF. For the CDR3, the DNA is TGTGCCAGCAGTCTCGGGCTAGGATTCTCCTCCTACAATGAGCAGTTCTTC.

This clonotype has a handful of counts. The chain couples TRBV2 to TRBJ2-3; TRBD2 agrees at 10 bases. Germline trimming cut 3 bases from V and 4 bases from J; bases unmatched to any gene: 10. The CDR3 is 17 residues long. In germline, CDR1 is SNHLY, CDR2 FYNNEI. The CDR3 region is CASSDQRGGFRPDTQYF. DNA for the CDR3: TGTGCCAGCAGTGACCAGCGGGGGGGCTTTCGCCCAGATACGCAGTATTTT.

This clonotype was observed at least ten times. The chain uses TRBV7-2 and TRBJ1-1, with no clear D. This CDR3 comprises 13 residues. V lost 7 bases and J lost 1, with 10 bases in between. CDR1 is SGHTA, CDR2 FQGNSA, per germline. The CDR3 DNA follows: TGTGCCAGCACCCACAGTCGGAACACTGAAGCTTTCTTT. It translates to CASTHSRNTEAFF. Complete variable domain (other parts from reference TRBV7-2 and TRBJ1-1): GAGVSQSPSNKVTEKGKDVELRCDPISGHTALYWYRQSLGQGLEFLIYFQGNSAPDKSGLPSDRFSAERTGGSVSTLTIQRTQQEDSAVYLCASTHSRNTEAFFGQGTRLTVV.

This clonotype has just a few counts. This chain connects TRBV4-1 to TRBJ2-2; D remains ambiguous. The V gene lost 1 base and the J gene lost 7 bases, with 10 bases spanning the gap. The CDR3 length is 14 residues. The germline V gene has CDR1 MGHRA and CDR2 YSYEKL. The CDR3, as DNA: TGCGCCAGCAGCCAAGTGCAGGCCAGCGGGGAGCTGTTTTTT. Encoded protein: CASSQVQASGELFF.

The table lists this clonotype with many counts. The chain joins TRBV14 to TRBJ1-5, with no clear D. Germline loops: CDR1 SGHDN, CDR2 FVKESK. V was clipped by 1 base and J by 6 bases, with 7 bases between them. This CDR3 has 13 amino acids. CDR3 region: CASSQGERQPQHF. For the CDR3, the DNA is TGTGCCAGCAGCCAAGGGGAACGTCAGCCCCAGCATTTT. Looking up the rest from reference TRBV14 and TRBJ1-5 gives the full variable domain: EAGVTQFPSHSVIEKGQTVTLRCDPISGHDNLYWYRRVMGKEIKFLLHFVKESKQDESGMPNNRFLAERTGGTYSTLKVQPAELEDSGVYFCASSQGERQPQHFGDGTRLSIL.

The chain is built from TRBV4-1 and TRBJ1-2, with 7 nucleotides matching TRBD1. V lost 4 bases to trimming and J lost 7 bases; unmatched junction nucleotides: 9. This CDR3 contains 14 residues. The germline gives CDR1 MGHRA, CDR2 YSYEKL. CDR3 amino acids: CASSRSRDRPGYTF. The CDR3 coding sequence is TGCGCCAGCAGCCGCTCCCGGGACAGACCTGGCTACACCTTC.